This TCR beta chain derives from a study of early T cells in non-severe SARS-CoV-2 infection. About the research overall: Sequencing input comprised bulk RNA from unsorted whole blood; chain pairing was not available.

Study conclusions and caveats: Anti-spike CD8 responses were favored by VDJdb matching, which missed private and CD4 specificities.

Germline V gene lookup returns CDR1 MGHRA and CDR2 YSYEKL. Trimming left V 4 bases short and J 0 bases short, with 8 bases between. The CDR3 contains 14 residues. Attachment of unique molecular identifiers to individual cDNA molecules was performed. Each CDR3 protein is one row after TCRdb ran MiXCR on the 5' RACE reads. The table has around 53,000 distinct CDR3 sequences, over 7.5% seen once; the top ten hold roughly 8.3%. This clonotype showed up many times. Its antigen is as yet unknown. The sequencing input was whole blood. The chain carries TRBV4-1 and TRBJ2-3; a weak D match, TRBD1 (5 bases). The clonotype was recovered from an adult who was a healthcare worker with PCR-confirmed SARS-CoV-2 infection or an uninfected control (not recorded which). This CDR3 reads CASSPTASTDTQYF. The CDR3 nucleotides read TGCGCCAGCAGCCCGACAGCTAGCACAGATACGCAGTATTTT.